Each of the 19 T cell receptor beta chains below was sequenced from the same sample in a study of blood T cell repertoires in COVID-19. The protocol was immunoSEQ multiplex PCR, while the TCRdb copy is restricted to in-frame clones and leaves out a portion. Of around 94,000 clones listed, about four fifths were seen once; the top ten hold 8.5% to 10%. What was sequenced was peripheral blood. These receptors came from a man aged 40-49 years with active or convalescent COVID-19.

This CDR3 reads CASSSPYRGGNQPQHF. The CDR3 DNA reads as TGTGCCAGCAGTTCCCCATACAGGGGGGGCAATCAGCCCCAGCATTTT. The rearrangement links TRBV6-6 to TRBJ1-5; TRBD1 matches 8 bases. Trimming at V came to 4 bases and at J to 2 bases, leaving 7 bases not matched to a gene. This CDR3 contains 16 residues. Germline CDR1 is MNHNY and CDR2 is SVGAGI (reference sequence).

J is TRBJ1-1 and V is TRBV7-2; D not certain. Germline CDR1 and CDR2: SGHTA and FQGNSA. The CDR3 is 14 amino acids. Trimming removed 0 bases at V and 5 bases at J, with 10 bases between. This chain's CDR3 is CASSLAGRTTEAFF. The CDR3 DNA reads TGTGCCAGCAGCTTAGCAGGGAGAACTACTGAAGCTTTCTTT.

The chain employs TRBV7-2 and TRBJ2-5; 8 nucleotides line up with TRBD1. This CDR3 contains 13 residues. The V segment lost 6 bases and the J segment 6 bases; nucleotides outside the gene matches: 6. Germline assignment: CDR1 SGHTA and CDR2 FQGNSA. For the CDR3, the DNA is TGTGCCAGCAGAGACAGGGGCGGAAAGACCCAGTACTTC. Translating it yields CASRDRGGKTQYF.

CDR3 bases: TGTGCCAGTAGTTCAACGACAGGCAACTGGGAGGGCTACACCTTC. The encoded protein is CASSSTTGNWEGYTF. The chain combines TRBV19 with TRBJ1-2; D may be TRBD1 (6 bases). The CDR3 covers 15 residues. From germline, CDR1 is LNHDA and CDR2 SQIVND (reference sequence). Trimming shortened V by 5 bases and J by 8 bases, and 21 bases separated the two germline ends. Drawing the rest from reference TRBV19 and TRBJ1-2, the complete variable domain is DGGITQSPKYLFRKEGQNVTLSCEQNLNHDAMYWYRQDPGQGLRLIYYSQIVNDFQKGDIAEGYSVSREKKESFPLTVTSAQKNPTAFYLCASSSTTGNWEGYTFGSGTRLTVV.

As for this clone: A junction end diverges from the germline sequence, so it may reflect a read error. The J gene is TRBJ2-2, the V gene TRBV9; 9 nucleotides agree with TRBD2. CDR3 length equals 14 residues. Germline CDR1 SGDLS, CDR2 YYNGEE. The CDR3 DNA reads TGTGCCCGCAGCGGCGGGGGGGCGGTCGGGGAGCTGTTTTTT. Protein product: CARSGGGAVGELFF. Complete variable domain (other parts from reference TRBV9 and TRBJ2-2): DSGVTQTPKHLITATGQRVTLRCSPRSGDLSVYWYQQSLDQGLQFLIQYYNGEERAKGNILERFSAQQFPDLHSELNLSSLELGDSALYFCARSGGGAVGELFFGEGSRLTVL.

This chain links TRBV27 with TRBJ1-2; 7 bases fit TRBD1. The length of the CDR3 is 16 residues. Germline V lookup: CDR1 MNHEY, CDR2 SMNVEV (reference sequence). The junction had 8 bases not matched to a gene; V was cut back by 4 bases and J by 0 bases. CDR3 protein: CASSYRGQAPNYGYTF. The DNA for the CDR3 is TGTGCCAGCAGTTACCGCGGACAGGCGCCTAACTATGGCTACACCTTC.

The chain carries TRBV14 and TRBJ1-6; D is unresolved. CDR3 size: 13 residues. Trimming took 0 bases from V and 11 from J, leaving 8 bases between them. Germline loops: CDR1 SGHDN, CDR2 FVKESK. CDR3 DNA sequence: TGTGCCAGCAGCCAAGATTCGGCGGCACCCCTCCACTTT. Translating gives CASSQDSAAPLHF.

The V and J genes are TRBV20-1 and TRBJ1-6, with unresolved D. The CDR3 is made up of 10 amino acids. Germline-derived CDR1 and CDR2 are DFQATT and SNEGSKA (reference sequence). Trimming took 1 base from V and 14 from J, leaving 6 bases between them. CDR3: CSARGASLHF. The DNA of the CDR3 is TGCAGTGCTAGAGGGGCGTCCCTCCACTTT.

The rearrangement uses TRBV28 and TRBJ2-7, with D unclear. The length of the CDR3 is 11 residues. V was trimmed by 8 bases and J by 5 bases, leaving 10 bases between them. Germline V gene lookup returns CDR1 MDHEN and CDR2 SYDVKM. CDR3 residues: CASRHGHEQYF. DNA of the CDR3: TGTGCCAGCCGACATGGGCACGAGCAGTACTTC.

This clone was picked up many times. This chain uses TRBV12-3 or TRBV12-4 with TRBJ1-1, with unresolved D. The CDR3 is made up of 13 amino acids. Trimming shortened V by 4 bases and J by 5 bases, and 11 bases separated the two germline ends. The CDR3 here is CASSYTERTEAFF. CDR3 in DNA: TGTGCCAGCAGTTACACGGAGAGGACTGAAGCTTTCTTT.

This sequence joins TRBV5-1 and TRBJ1-4; 8 bases match TRBD1. Germline CDR1 SGHRS, CDR2 YFSETQ. V shed 3 bases, J shed 3 bases, and the junction held 1 base outside the gene matches. This CDR3 has 14 residues. CDR3 sequence (DNA): TGCGCCAGCAGCTCAGGGGGCTCTAATGAAAAACTGTTTTTT. Residues: CASSSGGSNEKLFF.

This clone was observed once. The gene calls are TRBV29-1 and TRBJ2-3, with 11 bases lining up with TRBD2. Looked up from germline, CDR1 is SQVTM and CDR2 is ANQGSEA. Losses at the gene ends were 5 bases for V and 6 bases for J; bases not matched to a gene: 10. The CDR3 runs to 15 residues. The CDR3 coding sequence is TGCAGCGTTTCAGAAATCTTAGCGGGGGGGGATACGCAGTATTTT. Its translation: CSVSEILAGGDTQYF.

The chain employs TRBV4-3 and TRBJ2-3; 8 positions agree with TRBD2. The CDR3 contains 16 residues. V lost 0 bases to trimming and J lost 0 bases; unmatched junction nucleotides: 2. Germline V gene sequence: CDR1 LGHNA, CDR2 YSLEER. DNA of the CDR3: TGCGCCAGCAGCCAAGATCCGGGGGGGAGCACAGATACGCAGTATTTT. Amino acid sequence: CASSQDPGGSTDTQYF.

The chain recombines TRBV19 with TRBJ1-6; D is perhaps TRBD1 (6 bases). V was pared by 3 bases and J by 5 bases, with 11 bases between. The CDR3 runs to 15 residues. Germline V gene data show CDR1 as LNHDA and CDR2 as SQIVND (reference sequence). For the CDR3, the DNA is TGTGCCAGTAGTATTGGACAGCAAAATAATTCACCCCTCCACTTT. Translating gives CASSIGQQNNSPLHF.

The J gene is TRBJ1-6, the V gene TRBV3-1 (or the pseudogene TRBV3-2); tentatively, D is TRBD1 (5 bases). The V gene's germline CDR1 is LGHDT and CDR2 YNNKEL (reference sequence). V lost 1 base, J lost 9 bases, and 10 bases lay in between. This CDR3 contains 14 residues. The CDR3 nucleotides read TGTGCCAGCAGCCAAGGGCAGGGCGCTTCACCCCTCCACTTT. Translating gives CASSQGQGASPLHF.

This clone was detected only once. The chain recombines TRBV5-1 with TRBJ1-1; TRBD1 matches at 8 bases. Germline-derived CDR1 and CDR2 are SGHRS and YFSETQ. Unmatched junction bases numbered 8, after V lost 4 bases and J lost 0 bases. The CDR3 loop spans 16 amino acids. The CDR3 sequence: CASSPKTGEMNTEAFF. The CDR3 nucleotides are TGCGCCAGCAGCCCTAAGACAGGGGAGATGAACACTGAAGCTTTCTTT.

V usage is TRBV27 and J usage is TRBJ1-6; 9 bases align to TRBD1. The CDR3 loop spans 15 amino acids. Trimming took 4 bases from V and 7 from J; bases not matched to a gene: 5. Germline CDR1 MNHEY, CDR2 SMNVEV (reference sequence). The chain's CDR3 is CASSSTGGWNSPLHF. CDR3 bases: TGTGCCAGCAGTTCCACAGGGGGCTGGAATTCACCCCTCCACTTT.

V usage is TRBV21-1 and J usage is TRBJ2-7; the listed D gene, TRBD2, was not tested against the DNA. TRBV21-1 is classified as a pseudogene. The CDR3 length is 17 residues. The CDR3 nucleotides read TGTGCCAGCAGCTCTGAGGCGAAACTCACGCCAAACTACGAGCAGTACTTC. Protein sequence: CASSSEAKLTPNYEQYF.

The J gene is TRBJ2-6, the V gene TRBV19; the match to TRBD1 covers 9 bases. From germline, CDR1 is LNHDA and CDR2 SQIVND (reference sequence). V lost 11 bases, J lost 0 bases, and 11 bases stayed unmatched. CDR3 length equals 17 residues. The CDR3 DNA reads TGTGCCCGACTCGGACAGGGGAGCAGCTCTGGGGCCAACGTCCTGACTTTC. Translated: CARLGQGSSSGANVLTF.